Listed below are T cell receptor beta chains from one sample, sequenced in a study of beta chain features in type 1 diabetes. Assay: immunoSEQ multiplex PCR; the TCRdb copy retains only in-frame clones and omits some. The sample includes around 290,000 clones, 8% of them seen just once. Input material: central memory CD4+ T cells from blood. These receptors were obtained from a woman between 18 and 29 years old in good health. Each CDR3 is given with its conserved first and last residue. D genes are given only for firm matches. Not every row has a clone size; where given, it reads once, few, many or a size class.

clone size: NA; V gene: TRBV18; D gene: NA; J gene: TRBJ1-2; CDR3 protein: CASSPAENYGYTF; CDR3 DNA: TGTGCCAGCTCACCGGCAGAGAACTATGGCTACACCTTC
clone size: few; V gene: TRBV7-8; D gene: NA; J gene: TRBJ1-5; CDR3 protein: CASSLGTGNQPQHF; CDR3 DNA: TGTGCCAGCAGCTTAGGAACGGGCAATCAGCCCCAGCATTTT
clone size: NA; V gene: TRBV11-3; D gene: NA; J gene: TRBJ2-3; CDR3 protein: CASSLVGLAADTQYF; CDR3 DNA: TGTGCCAGCAGCTTAGTCGGGCTAGCTGCAGATACGCAGTATTTT
clone size: NA; V gene: TRBV19; D gene: TRBD2; J gene: TRBJ2-1; CDR3 protein: CASSIELAGAYNEQFF; CDR3 DNA: TGTGCCAGTAGTATCGAGCTAGCGGGAGCGTACAATGAGCAGTTCTTC
clone size: NA; V gene: TRBV11-3; D gene: TRBD2; J gene: TRBJ2-1; CDR3 protein: CASSPPGTSGRREQFF; CDR3 DNA: TGTGCCAGCAGCCCACCCGGGACTAGCGGGAGGAGAGAGCAGTTCTTC
clone size: few; V gene: TRBV15; D gene: NA; J gene: TRBJ2-1; CDR3 protein: CATSREPGAAEQFF; CDR3 DNA: TGTGCCACCAGCAGAGAACCAGGAGCGGCTGAGCAGTTCTTC
clone size: few; V gene: TRBV25-1; D gene: NA; J gene: TRBJ2-6; CDR3 protein: CASRSTGLSSGANVLTF; CDR3 DNA: TGTGCCAGCAGGTCCACAGGTCTGAGCTCTGGGGCCAACGTCCTGACTTTC
clone size: NA; V gene: TRBV29-1; D gene: NA; J gene: TRBJ1-6; CDR3 protein: CSVKRENNSPLHF; CDR3 DNA: TGCAGCGTTAAGAGAGAGAATAATTCACCCCTCCACTTT
clone size: few; V gene: TRBV6-1; D gene: NA; J gene: TRBJ1-1; CDR3 protein: CASSPTEGNTEAFF; CDR3 DNA: TGTGCCAGCAGCCCGACAGAGGGGAACACTGAAGCTTTCTTT
clone size: many; V gene: TRBV19; D gene: TRBD2; J gene: TRBJ2-7; CDR3 protein: CASSTGLAGGRLSEQYF; CDR3 DNA: TGTGCCAGTAGCACGGGACTAGCGGGAGGACGTCTCTCCGAGCAGTACTTC
clone size: NA; V gene: TRBV5-4; D gene: NA; J gene: TRBJ1-1; CDR3 protein: CASSFSGAYTEAFF; CDR3 DNA: TGTGCCAGCAGCTTTTCGGGGGCTTACACTGAAGCTTTCTTT
clone size: few; V gene: TRBV4-3; D gene: NA; J gene: TRBJ1-5; CDR3 protein: CASSQEEGSHQPQHF; CDR3 DNA: TGCGCCAGCAGCCAAGAAGAGGGTTCCCATCAGCCCCAGCATTTT
clone size: few; V gene: TRBV29-1; D gene: TRBD1; J gene: TRBJ2-1; CDR3 protein: CSVDGGQGWESNEQFF; CDR3 DNA: TGCAGCGTTGATGGGGGACAGGGGTGGGAATCTAATGAGCAGTTCTTC
clone size: few; V gene: TRBV29-1; D gene: TRBD2; J gene: TRBJ2-1; CDR3 protein: CSVEGLAGGPYNEQFF; CDR3 DNA: TGCAGCGTTGAGGGGCTAGCGGGAGGGCCCTACAATGAGCAGTTCTTC
clone size: NA; V gene: TRBV5-1; D gene: NA; J gene: TRBJ1-6; CDR3 protein: CASSRGTGQPNSPLHF; CDR3 DNA: TGCGCCAGCAGCCGTGGGACCGGACAGCCGAATTCACCCCTCCACTTT
clone size: many; V gene: TRBV19; D gene: NA; J gene: TRBJ1-3; CDR3 protein: CASKVGVTGNTIYF; CDR3 DNA: TGTGCCAGTAAGGTGGGAGTTACTGGAAACACCATATATTTT